Described below is a single T cell receptor (beta chain) sequence and its context. These data come from a study of monozygotic twins with inflammatory bowel disease. One blood sample of 2.5 ml was taken from each donor. TCRdb re-called the 5' RACE reads and catalogs CDR3 proteins one per entry, DNA excluded. The repertoire shows around 450,000 distinct CDR3 sequences; the top ten hold 2% to 2.5%. Germline assignment: CDR1 SGHTA and CDR2 FQGNSA. This CDR3 comprises 14 residues. The V gene is TRBV7-2, the J gene TRBJ2-2. Input material: blood. This TCR was sampled from a human donor with ulcerative colitis or Crohn's disease, or a healthy co-twin of an affected twin (not recorded which). This CDR3 reads CASSLRLATGELFF.